This T cell receptor (beta chain) was profiled in a study of T cell responses to AZD1222 COVID-19 vaccine. General observations from the study: Variant regions that are unmutated are reportedly the target of nearly half of spike-specific TCRs. Spike-specific TCR breadth and depth grew following two AZD1222 doses.

The germline V gene encodes CDR1 SEHNR and CDR2 FQNEAQ (reference sequence). The CDR3 length is 13 residues. V lost 5 bases, J lost 4 bases, and 11 bases lay in between. On this clone: Antigen unknown.

TCRdb's copy holds only in-frame clones and misses some; the assay was immunoSEQ multiplex PCR. In the table there are some 150,000 clones, 70% to 90% of which are singletons. The chain employs TRBV7-9 and TRBJ2-5; tentatively, D is TRBD1 or TRBD2 (5 bases each). This receptor was taken from an adult who had recovered from COVID-19. The specimen was peripheral blood, collected after recovery from COVID-19. The CDR3, as DNA: TGTGCCAGCAGCAAACTTGGGGGAGAGACCCAGTACTTC. Protein: CASSKLGGETQYF.